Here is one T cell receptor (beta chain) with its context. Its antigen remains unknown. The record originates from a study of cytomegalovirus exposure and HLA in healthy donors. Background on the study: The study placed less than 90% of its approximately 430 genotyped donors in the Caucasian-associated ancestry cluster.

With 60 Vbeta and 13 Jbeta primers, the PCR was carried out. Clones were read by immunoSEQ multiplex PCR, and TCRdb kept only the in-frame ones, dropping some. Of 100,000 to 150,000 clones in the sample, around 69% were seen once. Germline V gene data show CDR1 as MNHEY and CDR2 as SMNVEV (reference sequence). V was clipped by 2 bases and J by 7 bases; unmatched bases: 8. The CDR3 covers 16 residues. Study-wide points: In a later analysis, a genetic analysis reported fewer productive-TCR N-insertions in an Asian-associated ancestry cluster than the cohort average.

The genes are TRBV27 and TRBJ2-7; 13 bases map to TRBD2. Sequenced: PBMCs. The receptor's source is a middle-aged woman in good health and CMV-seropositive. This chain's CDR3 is CASSLRTSGSGYEQYF. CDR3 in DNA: TGTGCCAGCAGTTTAAGGACTAGCGGGAGCGGATATGAGCAGTACTTC.